A single sample gave rise to the 9 T cell receptor beta chains below, sequenced in a study of PD-L1 blockade in urothelial cancer. Clones were sequenced by immunoSEQ multiplex PCR, and TCRdb holds only the in-frame ones, with some missing. The repertoire holds just over 50,000 clones, with 86% as singletons. Specimen: PBMCs, collected around atezolizumab (anti-PD-L1) treatment. The receptors were gathered from a man in his 60s with urothelial cancer.

This CDR3 is CASSRDRGFIETQYF. For the CDR3, the DNA is TGTGCCAGCAGTAGGGACAGGGGATTTATAGAGACCCAGTACTTC. The chain is built from TRBV28 and TRBJ2-5; 10 positions match TRBD1. The CDR3 runs 15 residues. Germline values: CDR1 MDHEN, CDR2 SYDVKM. After removal of 5 bases from V and 4 bases from J, the junction contained 7 bases not matched to a gene.

V usage is TRBV30 and J usage is TRBJ1-1; 8 bases are shared with TRBD1. The CDR3 runs to 17 residues. Germline assignment: CDR1 GTSNPN and CDR2 SVGIG (reference sequence). The V gene end was trimmed by 4 bases and the J gene end by 7 bases; junction bases not matched to a gene: 20. CDR3 sequence: CAWTPPRTGNRPYEAFF. CDR3 nucleotide sequence: TGTGCCTGGACCCCCCCTAGGACAGGGAACAGACCCTATGAAGCTTTCTTT.

The chain combines TRBV7-6 with TRBJ1-2, with 10 bases identical to TRBD1. J gave up 6 bases and V 0 bases, and 1 base lay outside the gene matches. CDR1 is SGHVS and CDR2 is FNYEAQ in the germline V gene. The CDR3 sequence is 14 residues long. The DNA for the CDR3 is TGTGCCAGCAGCTTAGCCGGGACAGGGGATGGCTACACCTTC. Its translation is CASSLAGTGDGYTF. Full variable domain (remainder filled in from reference TRBV7-6 and TRBJ1-2): GAGVSQSPRYKVTKRGQDVALRCDPISGHVSLYWYRQALGQGPEFLTYFNYEAQQDKSGLPNDRFSAERPEGSISTLTIQRTEQRDSAMYRCASSLAGTGDGYTFGSGTRLTVV.

The gene calls are TRBV27 and TRBJ2-1, with 8 nucleotides matching TRBD2. The CDR3 totals 17 residues. V gave up 6 bases and J gave up 1 base; unmatched junction bases: 11. Germline lookup yields CDR1 MNHEY and CDR2 SMNVEV (reference sequence). CDR3 sequence: CASRTIRTSPSYNEQFF. The CDR3 DNA reads as TGTGCCAGCAGAACCATTCGGACTAGCCCGTCCTACAATGAGCAGTTCTTC.

The chain is built from TRBV6-5 and TRBJ1-1, with a tentative D call TRBD1 (6 bases). CDR3 length: 12 amino acids. In germline, CDR1 is MNHEY, CDR2 SVGAGI. The ends were cut back, 5 bases at V and 7 bases at J, with 11 bases in the middle. The CDR3 region is CASSAQGNEAFF. The CDR3 DNA is TGTGCCAGCAGTGCGCAGGGGAATGAAGCTTTCTTT.

CDR3 protein: CASSSGERGGRETQYF. In nucleotides, the CDR3 is TGTGCCAGCAGCTCGGGGGAGCGGGGGGGCCGGGAGACCCAGTACTTC. The chain joins TRBV2 to TRBJ2-5; 10 bases are shared with TRBD2. CDR3 length: 16 amino acids. CDR1 is SNHLY and CDR2 is FYNNEI in the germline V gene. V shed 6 bases, J shed 5 bases, and the junction held 12 bases outside the gene matches.

This rearrangement joins TRBV6-1 to TRBJ1-5; TRBD1 agrees at 9 bases. There are 15 residues in the CDR3. The V gene's germline CDR1 is MNHNS and CDR2 SASEGT. The junction had 4 bases not matched to a gene; V was cut back by 6 bases and J by 1 base. This CDR3 reads CASRIGQGSNQPQHF. CDR3 sequence (DNA): TGTGCCAGCAGAATCGGACAGGGGAGCAATCAGCCCCAGCATTTT.

The V gene is TRBV18, the J gene TRBJ1-2; 8 bases are a match to TRBD1. Unmatched junction bases numbered 8, after V lost 4 bases and J lost 4 bases. CDR1 is KGHSH and CDR2 is LQKENI in the germline V gene. CDR3 length: 15 residues. CDR3 region: CASSLLGQGIYGYTF. Written as DNA, the CDR3 is TGTGCCAGCTCACTTCTTGGACAGGGAATCTATGGCTACACCTTC.

The rearrangement links TRBV6-1 to TRBJ2-7; TRBD1 is a possible D gene (7 bases). This CDR3 comprises 18 residues. Per the germline V gene, CDR1 is MNHNS and CDR2 is SASEGT. Trimming took 4 bases from V and 1 from J, leaving 23 bases between them. As DNA, the CDR3 is TGTGCCAGCAGTGGGCGGGACAGAGTGGGTTCGGGTTCCTACGAGCAGTACTTC. Protein sequence: CASSGRDRVGSGSYEQYF.